This TCR beta chain came from a study of cytomegalovirus exposure and HLA in healthy donors. This PCR relied on a set of 60 Vbeta primers and 13 Jbeta primers. In the original analysis: A follow-up analysis tallied tens of millions of unique TCR beta chains, roughly 11 million shared. Sequencing used immunoSEQ multiplex PCR; TCRdb keeps in-frame clones, though not all of them. V, J and clone size reflect that table, while D and trimming were determined from the DNA. The table has some 180,000 clones, roughly 84% seen once; the top ten hold 0.2% to 0.3%. The donors were healthy bone marrow donors. After removal of 4 bases from V and 3 bases from J, the junction contained 3 bases not matched to a gene. Germline assignment: CDR1 MNHNY and CDR2 SVGAGI (reference sequence). The CDR3 is made up of 14 amino acids.

Sequenced: PBMCs. The receptor was derived from a girl under three years old in good health and CMV-seronegative. The chain links TRBV6-6 to TRBJ1-5; the match to TRBD1 covers 7 bases. CDR3 sequence reads: CASSFDRDNQPQHF. The DNA for the CDR3 is TGTGCCAGCAGTTTTGACAGGGACAATCAGCCCCAGCATTTT.